A selection of T cell receptor beta chains follows, all from one sample in a study of cytomegalovirus exposure and HLA in healthy donors. This table comes from immunoSEQ multiplex PCR, and its TCRdb copy is limited to in-frame clones, with some not included. The sample has about 150,000 clones. Sequenced input: PBMCs. The receptor source for this set is a man younger than 40 in good health and CMV-seronegative. Both conserved end residues are part of each CDR3. The order of the fields is CDR3 protein, CDR3 DNA, J gene, D gene, V gene. D genes are given only for firm matches.

cdr3_aa: CASSFSGRNTGELFF
cdr3_nt: TGTGCCAGCAGTTTTAGCGGGCGGAACACCGGGGAGCTGTTTTTT
j_call: TRBJ2-2
d_call: TRBD2
v_call: TRBV2

cdr3_aa: CASSTDRGNQPQHF
cdr3_nt: TGTGCCAGCAGTACAGACAGGGGCAATCAGCCCCAGCATTTT
j_call: TRBJ1-5
d_call: TRBD1
v_call: TRBV6-5

cdr3_aa: CAGSGDSGGANVLTF
cdr3_nt: TGTGCCGGCAGTGGGGACTCTGGTGGGGCCAACGTCCTGACTTTC
j_call: TRBJ2-6
d_call: NA
v_call: TRBV2

cdr3_aa: CASSLQRGYEKLFF
cdr3_nt: TGTGCCAGCAGTTTACAACGGGGGTATGAAAAACTGTTTTTT
j_call: TRBJ1-4
d_call: NA
v_call: TRBV27

cdr3_aa: CASSPNRGEKLFF
cdr3_nt: TGTGCCAGCAGCCCAAACAGGGGTGAAAAACTGTTTTTT
j_call: TRBJ1-4
d_call: TRBD1
v_call: TRBV28

cdr3_aa: CASSASTLTGRYGYTF
cdr3_nt: TGCGCCAGCAGTGCCTCCACCCTAACAGGGCGCTATGGCTACACCTTC
j_call: TRBJ1-2
d_call: NA
v_call: TRBV10-2

cdr3_aa: CASSWTSGSSFSEQYF
cdr3_nt: TGCGCCAGCAGCTGGACTAGCGGGAGTTCATTTTCCGAGCAGTACTTC
j_call: TRBJ2-7
d_call: TRBD2
v_call: TRBV5-1

cdr3_aa: CASSFLLAGENYNEQFF
cdr3_nt: TGTGCCAGCAGCTTCCTACTAGCGGGAGAAAACTACAATGAGCAGTTCTTC
j_call: TRBJ2-1
d_call: TRBD2
v_call: TRBV7-2

cdr3_aa: CASSPPGLAGNEQFF
cdr3_nt: TGTGCCAGCAGCCCACCGGGACTAGCGGGTAATGAGCAGTTCTTC
j_call: TRBJ2-1
d_call: TRBD2
v_call: TRBV7-8

cdr3_aa: CASSAGTGSYSNQPQHF
cdr3_nt: TGTGCCAGCAGCGCCGGGACAGGTTCATATAGCAATCAGCCCCAGCATTTT
j_call: TRBJ1-5
d_call: TRBD1
v_call: TRBV5-5

cdr3_aa: CVSRMSGGGQPQHF
cdr3_nt: TGTGTCAGCAGAATGTCGGGGGGAGGTCAGCCCCAGCATTTT
j_call: TRBJ1-5
d_call: NA
v_call: TRBV28

cdr3_aa: CASSQDPGGVEKLFF
cdr3_nt: TGTGCCAGCAGCCAAGATCCAGGGGGCGTTGAAAAACTGTTTTTT
j_call: TRBJ1-4
d_call: TRBD1
v_call: TRBV4-2

cdr3_aa: CASSPRVDTGEQYF
cdr3_nt: TGTGCCAGCAGCCCAAGGGTCGACACGGGGGAGCAGTACTTC
j_call: TRBJ2-5
d_call: NA
v_call: TRBV7-2

cdr3_aa: CASSYGQILTEAFF
cdr3_nt: TGTGCCAGCAGTTACGGGCAGATATTAACTGAAGCTTTCTTT
j_call: TRBJ1-1
d_call: NA
v_call: TRBV6-5

cdr3_aa: CASSEQAGPYNEQFF
cdr3_nt: TGTGCCAGCAGTGAACAAGCGGGACCCTACAATGAGCAGTTCTTC
j_call: TRBJ2-1
d_call: TRBD2
v_call: TRBV6-1

cdr3_aa: CASSPNTGDYGYTF
cdr3_nt: TGTGCCAGCAGCCCGAACACAGGGGACTATGGCTACACCTTC
j_call: TRBJ1-2
d_call: TRBD1
v_call: TRBV7-6

cdr3_aa: CSVVVAGTYEQYF
cdr3_nt: TGCAGCGTTGTAGTAGCGGGTACCTACGAGCAGTACTTC
j_call: TRBJ2-7
d_call: TRBD2
v_call: TRBV29-1

cdr3_aa: CASSQRQGTYGYTF
cdr3_nt: TGTGCCAGCAGTCAGAGACAGGGGACCTATGGCTACACCTTC
j_call: TRBJ1-2
d_call: TRBD1
v_call: TRBV6-5

cdr3_aa: CASSPPAGGYGTGELFF
cdr3_nt: TGCGCCAGCAGCCCCCCGGCGGGGGGCTATGGCACCGGGGAGCTGTTTTTT
j_call: TRBJ2-2
d_call: TRBD2
v_call: TRBV4-3

cdr3_aa: CASSGSGRQFF
cdr3_nt: TGTGCCAGCAGCGGGAGCGGTCGTCAGTTCTTC
j_call: TRBJ2-1
d_call: NA
v_call: TRBV7-9

cdr3_aa: CASSPRSENTEAFF
cdr3_nt: TGTGCCAGCTCACCGCGGTCCGAGAACACTGAAGCTTTCTTT
j_call: TRBJ1-1
d_call: NA
v_call: TRBV18

cdr3_aa: CASSAWVGNTIYF
cdr3_nt: TGCGCCAGCAGTGCATGGGTCGGGAACACCATATATTTT
j_call: TRBJ1-3
d_call: NA
v_call: TRBV10-2

cdr3_aa: CASRQGGSGANVLTF
cdr3_nt: TGTGCCAGCAGGCAAGGGGGCTCTGGGGCCAACGTCCTGACTTTC
j_call: TRBJ2-6
d_call: NA
v_call: TRBV6-1

cdr3_aa: CASSQSSQGGTPQHF
cdr3_nt: TGCGCCAGCAGCCAATCGAGCCAGGGGGGCACCCCCCAGCATTTT
j_call: TRBJ1-5
d_call: TRBD1
v_call: TRBV4-1

cdr3_aa: CAITRTALNYGYTF
cdr3_nt: TGTGCCATCACCCGGACAGCTCTTAACTATGGCTACACCTTC
j_call: TRBJ1-2
d_call: NA
v_call: TRBV10-3

cdr3_aa: CASSSKETQYF
cdr3_nt: TGTGCCAGCTCATCCAAAGAGACCCAGTACTTC
j_call: TRBJ2-5
d_call: NA
v_call: TRBV18

cdr3_aa: CRAPNYGYTF
cdr3_nt: TGCAGAGCACCTAACTATGGCTACACCTTC
j_call: TRBJ1-2
d_call: NA
v_call: TRBV20-1

cdr3_aa: CASGRPEAFF
cdr3_nt: TGTGCCAGCGGGAGGCCTGAAGCTTTCTTT
j_call: TRBJ1-1
d_call: NA
v_call: TRBV13

cdr3_aa: CASSMLLGNTIYF
cdr3_nt: TGTGCCAGCAGCATGCTACTTGGAAACACCATATATTTT
j_call: TRBJ1-3
d_call: NA
v_call: TRBV9

cdr3_aa: CASSRPGVGHEQYF
cdr3_nt: TGTGCCAGCAGCCGCCCAGGGGTGGGCCACGAGCAGTACTTC
j_call: TRBJ2-7
d_call: NA
v_call: TRBV4-2

cdr3_aa: CASSLLASGSNEQYF
cdr3_nt: TGCGCCAGCAGCTTGCTTGCTAGCGGGAGCAACGAGCAGTACTTC
j_call: TRBJ2-7
d_call: TRBD2
v_call: TRBV5-1

cdr3_aa: CASSPTGGNTGELFF
cdr3_nt: TGTGCCAGCAGTCCTACAGGGGGGAACACCGGGGAGCTGTTTTTT
j_call: TRBJ2-2
d_call: TRBD1
v_call: TRBV5-4

cdr3_aa: CASRLAGGGNEQFF
cdr3_nt: TGCGCCAGCAGACTAGCGGGAGGAGGCAATGAGCAGTTCTTC
j_call: TRBJ2-1
d_call: TRBD2
v_call: TRBV4-1

cdr3_aa: CASSSQASGQETQYF
cdr3_nt: TGTGCCAGCAGCTCCCAGGCTAGCGGGCAAGAGACCCAGTACTTC
j_call: TRBJ2-5
d_call: TRBD2
v_call: TRBV7-6

cdr3_aa: CASSLGQNYGYTF
cdr3_nt: TGTGCCAGCAGCTTGGGACAGAACTATGGCTACACCTTC
j_call: TRBJ1-2
d_call: TRBD1
v_call: TRBV7-9

cdr3_aa: CASSATGASNQPQHF
cdr3_nt: TGCGCCAGCAGCGCGACAGGGGCAAGCAATCAGCCCCAGCATTTT
j_call: TRBJ1-5
d_call: TRBD1
v_call: TRBV5-1

cdr3_aa: CASSPGGTNYGYTF
cdr3_nt: TGTGCCAGCAGTCCCGGGGGGACTAACTATGGCTACACCTTC
j_call: TRBJ1-2
d_call: NA
v_call: TRBV27

cdr3_aa: CASSQVWRVGTGGFSGELFF
cdr3_nt: TGTGCCAGCAGCCAAGTTTGGAGGGTGGGGACAGGGGGCTTTTCCGGGGAGCTGTTTTTT
j_call: TRBJ2-2
d_call: TRBD1
v_call: TRBV4-2

cdr3_aa: CASSSQTRVNTGELFF
cdr3_nt: TGCGCCAGCAGCTCCCAGACTAGAGTGAACACCGGGGAGCTGTTTTTT
j_call: TRBJ2-2
d_call: NA
v_call: TRBV5-1

cdr3_aa: CASSLGDGLKNIQYF
cdr3_nt: TGTGCCAGCAGCTTAGGGGACGGACTAAAAAACATTCAGTACTTC
j_call: TRBJ2-4
d_call: NA
v_call: TRBV7-2

cdr3_aa: CASSTSGDGETQYF
cdr3_nt: TGCGCCAGCAGTACCTCAGGGGATGGGGAGACCCAGTACTTC
j_call: TRBJ2-5
d_call: NA
v_call: TRBV5-1

cdr3_aa: CAISDRRTTDEQYF
cdr3_nt: TGTGCCATCAGTGACAGGCGGACAACCGACGAGCAGTACTTC
j_call: TRBJ2-7
d_call: NA
v_call: TRBV10-3